A selection of T cell receptor beta chains follows, all from one sample in a study of shared clonotypes between healthy human individuals. TCRdb's copy holds only in-frame clones and misses some; the assay was immunoSEQ multiplex PCR. The sample comprises 850,000 to 1,100,000 clones, around 77% of which are singletons, and more than 0.85% rests with the top ten. Input material: memory CD4+ T cells from PBMCs. All receptors derive from a man between 18 and 35 years old in good health. Some clones in this sample may be carry-over from other donors' samples. CDR3s include the opening cysteine and the closing phenylalanine or tryptophan. Fields, in order: J gene, clone size, CDR3 length, D gene, V gene, CDR3 DNA, CDR3 protein. The D gene is left open where the match is weak. Some rows mark clone size as missing; the rest say once, few, many or name a class of expanded clone.

J gene: TRBJ1-2
clone size: -
CDR3 length: 16
D gene: TRBD1
V gene: TRBV7-2
CDR3 DNA: TGTGCCAGCAGCTTAGTCCAAGGGGGCGCGTTGGGTGGCTACACCTTC
CDR3 protein: CASSLVQGGALGGYTF

J gene: TRBJ1-2
clone size: -
CDR3 length: 15
D gene: -
V gene: TRBV7-9
CDR3 DNA: TGTGCCAGCAGCCCCCGACAGCGGCTAGACTATGGCTACACCTTC
CDR3 protein: CASSPRQRLDYGYTF

J gene: TRBJ1-2
clone size: once
CDR3 length: 16
D gene: -
V gene: TRBV4-1
CDR3 DNA: TGCGCCAGCAGCGGCGGGACGGCCACTGTTGAAGATGGCTACACCTTC
CDR3 protein: CASSGGTATVEDGYTF

J gene: TRBJ2-7
clone size: -
CDR3 length: 16
D gene: TRBD2
V gene: TRBV7-9
CDR3 DNA: TGTGCCAGCAGCCCTCGGGCGGCGGGAGGACTCTACGAGCAGTACTTC
CDR3 protein: CASSPRAAGGLYEQYF

J gene: TRBJ2-1
clone size: -
CDR3 length: 14
D gene: -
V gene: TRBV2
CDR3 DNA: TGTGCCAGCAGGGCTGTGACTAGAGTCGCTGAGCAGTTCTTC
CDR3 protein: CASRAVTRVAEQFF

J gene: TRBJ1-1
clone size: -
CDR3 length: 14
D gene: -
V gene: TRBV19
CDR3 DNA: TGTGCCAGTATAAGAGATTCACTAGGTACTGAAGCTTTCTTT
CDR3 protein: CASIRDSLGTEAFF

J gene: TRBJ1-1
clone size: -
CDR3 length: 12
D gene: -
V gene: TRBV2
CDR3 DNA: TGTGCCAGCAGTGTGGTCATTGGTGAAGCTTTCTTT
CDR3 protein: CASSVVIGEAFF

J gene: TRBJ2-3
clone size: -
CDR3 length: 15
D gene: -
V gene: TRBV7-3
CDR3 DNA: TGTGCCAGCAGCTTACAGGGCGGGAGCACAGATACGCAGTATTTT
CDR3 protein: CASSLQGGSTDTQYF

J gene: TRBJ1-1
clone size: -
CDR3 length: 14
D gene: -
V gene: TRBV2
CDR3 DNA: TGTGCCAGCACCGAAATGGGGGGGAACACTGAAGCTTTCTTT
CDR3 protein: CASTEMGGNTEAFF

J gene: TRBJ1-1
clone size: -
CDR3 length: 13
D gene: TRBD1
V gene: TRBV29-1
CDR3 DNA: TGCAGCGTTGTGGACAGGGGAGATACTGAAGCTTTCTTT
CDR3 protein: CSVVDRGDTEAFF

J gene: TRBJ2-7
clone size: -
CDR3 length: 14
D gene: TRBD1
V gene: TRBV4-3
CDR3 DNA: TGCGCCAGCAGCCAAGACCGACAGGGCTACGAGCAGTACTTC
CDR3 protein: CASSQDRQGYEQYF

J gene: TRBJ2-1
clone size: -
CDR3 length: 16
D gene: TRBD2
V gene: TRBV7-3
CDR3 DNA: TGTGCCAGCAGCCAAGGACTAGCGGGAGGGCCTGTTGAGCAGTTCTTC
CDR3 protein: CASSQGLAGGPVEQFF

J gene: TRBJ1-3
clone size: -
CDR3 length: 14
D gene: -
V gene: TRBV18
CDR3 DNA: TGTGCCAGCTCACCGTCGAATAAGGGGAACACCATATATTTT
CDR3 protein: CASSPSNKGNTIYF

J gene: TRBJ1-1
clone size: many
CDR3 length: 16
D gene: TRBD1
V gene: TRBV11-2
CDR3 DNA: TGTGCCAGCAGCTCTCTCGGGACAGGGATGAACACTGAAGCTTTCTTT
CDR3 protein: CASSSLGTGMNTEAFF

J gene: TRBJ2-1
clone size: -
CDR3 length: 16
D gene: TRBD2
V gene: TRBV18
CDR3 DNA: TGTGCCAGCTCACTCTCCGGGACTAGCGCGTACAATGAGCAGTTCTTC
CDR3 protein: CASSLSGTSAYNEQFF

J gene: TRBJ2-5
clone size: -
CDR3 length: 17
D gene: TRBD2
V gene: TRBV18
CDR3 DNA: TGTGCCAGCTCACCTTTCGTGGGCGGGAGTGGGGCAGAGACCCAGTACTTC
CDR3 protein: CASSPFVGGSGAETQYF

J gene: TRBJ1-5
clone size: -
CDR3 length: 15
D gene: -
V gene: TRBV6-4
CDR3 DNA: TGTGCCAGCAAGGGCCCCGACGGGAGCAATCAGCCCCAGCATTTT
CDR3 protein: CASKGPDGSNQPQHF

J gene: TRBJ1-1
clone size: -
CDR3 length: 14
D gene: -
V gene: TRBV5-1
CDR3 DNA: TGCGCCAGCAGCTTGGGGGGGGAACCCACTGAAGCTTTCTTT
CDR3 protein: CASSLGGEPTEAFF

J gene: TRBJ1-3
clone size: -
CDR3 length: 14
D gene: -
V gene: TRBV6-1
CDR3 DNA: TGTGCCAGCGGAGACACGAAGTCTGGAAACACCATATATTTT
CDR3 protein: CASGDTKSGNTIYF

J gene: TRBJ1-3
clone size: once
CDR3 length: 14
D gene: -
V gene: TRBV28
CDR3 DNA: TGTGCCAGCAGTTTAGGCTGGTCTGGAAACACCATATATTTT
CDR3 protein: CASSLGWSGNTIYF

J gene: TRBJ1-1
clone size: few
CDR3 length: 13
D gene: -
V gene: TRBV5-1
CDR3 DNA: TGCGCCAGCAGCTTCGCGGGGCACACTGAAGCTTTCTTT
CDR3 protein: CASSFAGHTEAFF

J gene: TRBJ1-1
clone size: -
CDR3 length: 14
D gene: -
V gene: TRBV4-1
CDR3 DNA: TGCGCCAGCAGCCTTAACAGGGTAAACACTGAAGCTTTCTTT
CDR3 protein: CASSLNRVNTEAFF

J gene: TRBJ2-1
clone size: -
CDR3 length: 16
D gene: -
V gene: TRBV5-1
CDR3 DNA: TGCGCCAGCAGCTTGGAGCGGGCAGGGAGTTGGAATGAGCAGTTCTTC
CDR3 protein: CASSLERAGSWNEQFF

J gene: TRBJ2-6
clone size: -
CDR3 length: 16
D gene: -
V gene: TRBV7-2
CDR3 DNA: TGTGCCAGCAGCTTGGCCTCAGCCTCTGGGGCCAACGTCCTGACTTTC
CDR3 protein: CASSLASASGANVLTF

J gene: TRBJ1-5
clone size: -
CDR3 length: 16
D gene: -
V gene: TRBV27
CDR3 DNA: TGTGCCAGCAGTTTATTTGGGGGGAAGGGGGATCAGCCCCAGCATTTT
CDR3 protein: CASSLFGGKGDQPQHF

J gene: TRBJ2-7
clone size: -
CDR3 length: 15
D gene: TRBD1
V gene: TRBV10-1
CDR3 DNA: TGCGCCAGCAGTCCTTCCGGGACAGGGTCCTACGAGCAGTACTTC
CDR3 protein: CASSPSGTGSYEQYF

J gene: TRBJ2-1
clone size: -
CDR3 length: 16
D gene: -
V gene: TRBV28
CDR3 DNA: TGTGCCAGCCTCCCAACGGACAACAGGCCGCACAATGAGCAGTTCTTC
CDR3 protein: CASLPTDNRPHNEQFF

J gene: TRBJ2-5
clone size: -
CDR3 length: 16
D gene: TRBD2
V gene: TRBV2
CDR3 DNA: TGTGCCAGCAGTCCCCTCAGCGGGAGGGGGACTGGGGAGCAGTACTTC
CDR3 protein: CASSPLSGRGTGEQYF

J gene: TRBJ1-4
clone size: few
CDR3 length: 14
D gene: -
V gene: TRBV9
CDR3 DNA: TGTGCCAGCAGCGTAGGTATGAGAAATGAAAAACTGTTTTTT
CDR3 protein: CASSVGMRNEKLFF

J gene: TRBJ1-2
clone size: -
CDR3 length: 14
D gene: TRBD1
V gene: TRBV7-7
CDR3 DNA: TGTGCCAGCAGCAAAACAGGGGGCGGCTATGGCTACACCTTC
CDR3 protein: CASSKTGGGYGYTF

J gene: TRBJ2-7
clone size: -
CDR3 length: 14
D gene: TRBD1
V gene: TRBV2
CDR3 DNA: TGTGCCAGCAGGTATCCGGGACAGAGTTACGAGCAGTACTTC
CDR3 protein: CASRYPGQSYEQYF

J gene: TRBJ1-4
clone size: -
CDR3 length: 12
D gene: -
V gene: TRBV29-1
CDR3 DNA: TGCAGCGTGGGACGGCCTAATGAAAAACTGTTTTTT
CDR3 protein: CSVGRPNEKLFF

J gene: TRBJ2-1
clone size: -
CDR3 length: 14
D gene: TRBD2
V gene: TRBV6-5
CDR3 DNA: TGTGCCAGCAGTAATGGACTAGACGGCGGTGAGCAGTTCTTC
CDR3 protein: CASSNGLDGGEQFF

J gene: TRBJ1-4
clone size: -
CDR3 length: 13
D gene: TRBD1
V gene: TRBV18
CDR3 DNA: TGTGCCAGCTCACAACAGGGGGCGCGGAAACTGTTTTTT
CDR3 protein: CASSQQGARKLFF

J gene: TRBJ2-1
clone size: few
CDR3 length: 14
D gene: TRBD2
V gene: TRBV29-1
CDR3 DNA: TGCAGCACCTCCCTAGCGGGTTCTTACAATGAGCAGTTCTTC
CDR3 protein: CSTSLAGSYNEQFF